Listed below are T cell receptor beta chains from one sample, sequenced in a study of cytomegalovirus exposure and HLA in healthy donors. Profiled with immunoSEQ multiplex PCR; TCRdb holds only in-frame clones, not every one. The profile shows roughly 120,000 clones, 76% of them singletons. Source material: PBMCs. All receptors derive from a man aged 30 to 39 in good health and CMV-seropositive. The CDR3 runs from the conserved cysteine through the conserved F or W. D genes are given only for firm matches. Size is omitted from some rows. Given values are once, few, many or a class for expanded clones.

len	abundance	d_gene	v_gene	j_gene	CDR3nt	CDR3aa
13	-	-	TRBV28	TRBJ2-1	TGTGCCAGTCGCAGGGGTCCCTACAATGAGCAGTTCTTC	CASRRGPYNEQFF
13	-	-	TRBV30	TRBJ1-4	TGTGCCTGGAGTCCCGTGGGGCCTGAAAAACTGTTTTTT	CAWSPVGPEKLFF
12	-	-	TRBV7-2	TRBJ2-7	TGTGCCAGCAGCCCCCCCACCTACGAGCAGTACTTC	CASSPPTYEQYF
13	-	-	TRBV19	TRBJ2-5	TGTGCCAGTAGTATAGGCAGTCAAGAGACCCAGTACTTC	CASSIGSQETQYF
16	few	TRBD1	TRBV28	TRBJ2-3	TGTGCCAGCAGTTTTATAACAGGGGGCGCGACAGATACGCAGTATTTT	CASSFITGGATDTQYF
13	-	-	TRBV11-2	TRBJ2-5	TGTGCCAGCACCGACTTTCCCCAAGAGACCCAGTACTTC	CASTDFPQETQYF
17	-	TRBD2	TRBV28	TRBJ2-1	TGTGCCAGCAGCGGGACTAGCGGGCGGGGCTCCTACAATGAGCAGTTCTTC	CASSGTSGRGSYNEQFF
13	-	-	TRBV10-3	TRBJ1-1	TGTGCCATCACGTGGGGGGAGAACACTGAAGCTTTCTTT	CAITWGENTEAFF
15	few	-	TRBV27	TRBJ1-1	TGTGCCAGCAGTCAAGGGAGGAGGCCGGACACTGAAGCTTTCTTT	CASSQGRRPDTEAFF
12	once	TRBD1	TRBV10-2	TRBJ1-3	TGCGCCAGCGGGACAGACGAAAACACCATATATTTT	CASGTDENTIYF
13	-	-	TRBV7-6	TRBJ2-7	TGTGCCAGCAGCTTAGTCGTCTCCGGCGAGCAGTACTTC	CASSLVVSGEQYF
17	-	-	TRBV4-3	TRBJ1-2	TGCGCCAGCAGCCAAGTACAGGCAAAGGAGTTTAACTATGGCTACACCTTC	CASSQVQAKEFNYGYTF
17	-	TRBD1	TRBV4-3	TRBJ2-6	TGCGCCAGCAGCCCGCCGGGACAGGAGACTGGGGCCAACGTCCTGACTTTC	CASSPPGQETGANVLTF
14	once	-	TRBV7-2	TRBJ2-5	TGTGCCAGCAGCTTAGGGCCCCTGTTCGAGACCCAGTACTTC	CASSLGPLFETQYF
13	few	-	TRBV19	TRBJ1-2	TGTGCCAGTAGTGGTCTCGAGGTCTATGGCTACACCTTC	CASSGLEVYGYTF
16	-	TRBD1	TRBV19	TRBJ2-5	TGTGCCAGTAGTATAACCGGACAGGGAAGGAAGGAGACCCAGTACTTC	CASSITGQGRKETQYF
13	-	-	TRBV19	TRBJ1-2	TGTGCCAGTAGTATGCGGGGAGGCTATGGCTACACCTTC	CASSMRGGYGYTF
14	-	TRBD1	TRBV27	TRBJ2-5	TGTGCCAGCAGCCCCAGACAGGGTGCGGAGACCCAGTACTTC	CASSPRQGAETQYF
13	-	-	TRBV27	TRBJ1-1	TGTGCCAGCAGCCCGGGTGTGAACACTGAAGCTTTCTTT	CASSPGVNTEAFF
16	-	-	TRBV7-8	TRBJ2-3	TGTGCCAGCAGCTTAATCTTCGGGGGTTCGACAGATACGCAGTATTTT	CASSLIFGGSTDTQYF
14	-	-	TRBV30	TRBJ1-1	TGTGCCTGGAGTACTATTGGCGGAGATTTTGAAGCTTTCTTT	CAWSTIGGDFEAFF
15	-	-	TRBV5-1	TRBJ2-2	TGCGCCAGCAGCACTGACACTTGGGTCACCGGGGAGCTGTTTTTT	CASSTDTWVTGELFF
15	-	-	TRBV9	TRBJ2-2	TGTGCCAGCAGTGCACAGGGAGGGGTGGCCGGGGAGCTGTTTTTT	CASSAQGGVAGELFF
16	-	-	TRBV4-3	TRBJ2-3	TGCGCCAGCAGCTCAAGGTGGCGGGGCAATACAGATACGCAGTATTTT	CASSSRWRGNTDTQYF
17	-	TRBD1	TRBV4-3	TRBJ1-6	TGCGCCAGCAGCCTTGGGGGACAGGGACTGTATAATTCACCCCTCCACTTT	CASSLGGQGLYNSPLHF
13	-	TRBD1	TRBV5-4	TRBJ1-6	TGTGCCAGCCGGGACAGATATAATTCACCCCTCCACTTT	CASRDRYNSPLHF
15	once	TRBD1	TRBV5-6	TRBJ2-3	TGTGCCAGCAATAGCCGGGACAGGGGTATTTTCGCGCAGTATTTT	CASNSRDRGIFAQYF
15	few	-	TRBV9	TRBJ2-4	TGTGCCAGCAGTCCAGGGGCCTTGGCCAAAAACATTCAGTACTTC	CASSPGALAKNIQYF
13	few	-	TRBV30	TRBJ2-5	TGTGCCTGGAGCCCCCAGAACCAAGAGACCCAGTACTTC	CAWSPQNQETQYF
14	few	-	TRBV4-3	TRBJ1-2	TGCGCCAGCAGCCAAGAGGTACTTAACTATGGCTACACCTTC	CASSQEVLNYGYTF
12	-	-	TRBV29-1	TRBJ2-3	TGCAGCGTTGAGGGGGCGGAAGATACGCAGTATTTT	CSVEGAEDTQYF
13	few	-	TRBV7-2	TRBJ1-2	TGTGCCAGCAGCCGGACAGTTGAAGATGGCTACACCTTC	CASSRTVEDGYTF
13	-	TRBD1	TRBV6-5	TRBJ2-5	TGTGCCAGCAGTTACTGGTCAGGGGGGACCCAGTACTTC	CASSYWSGGTQYF
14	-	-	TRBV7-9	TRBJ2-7	TGTGCCAGCAGCTTAAATGGGGGCAGGGACGAGCAGTACTTC	CASSLNGGRDEQYF
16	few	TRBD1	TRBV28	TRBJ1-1	TGTGCCAGCAGTCTCACAGGGGCCGCCCTGAACACTGAAGCTTTCTTT	CASSLTGAALNTEAFF
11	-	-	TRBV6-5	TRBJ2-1	TGTGCCAGCAGTTACCGACAGGAGCAGTTCTTC	CASSYRQEQFF
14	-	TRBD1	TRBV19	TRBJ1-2	TGTGCCAGTAGTTCCCCTTCAGGGGGGAATGGCTACACCTTC	CASSSPSGGNGYTF
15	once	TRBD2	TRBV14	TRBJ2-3	TGTGCCAGCAGCCACTTGACTAGCGGGGAAGATACGCAGTATTTT	CASSHLTSGEDTQYF
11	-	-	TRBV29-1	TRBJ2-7	TGCAGCGGGGATACAGGCTACGAGCAGTACTTC	CSGDTGYEQYF
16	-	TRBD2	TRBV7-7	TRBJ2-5	TGTGCTAGCAGCTTAGGTGGTGGGGGAGGGCAAGAGACCCAGTACTTC	CASSLGGGGGQETQYF
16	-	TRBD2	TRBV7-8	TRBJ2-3	TGTGCCAGCAGCCCCCGGGTAGCGGGGGGTGTGGATACGCAGTATTTT	CASSPRVAGGVDTQYF
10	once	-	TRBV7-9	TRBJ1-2	TGTGCCAGCAGTCCAAGCGGCTACACCTTC	CASSPSGYTF
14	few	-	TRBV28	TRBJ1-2	TGTGCCAGCAGTTTGGCGGCCAGGGTAGAGGGCTACACCTTC	CASSLAARVEGYTF
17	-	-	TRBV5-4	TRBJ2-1	TGTGCCAGCAGCTTGGAGGAGGTTCCCAGCTCCTACAATGAGCAGTTCTTC	CASSLEEVPSSYNEQFF
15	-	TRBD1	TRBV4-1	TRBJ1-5	TGCGCCAGCAGCCCGTTGACAGGGGGCGGTCAGCCCCAGCATTTT	CASSPLTGGGQPQHF
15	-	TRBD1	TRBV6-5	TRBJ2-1	TGTGCCAGCAGCGACGACAGGGGCTCCTACAATGAGCAGTTCTTC	CASSDDRGSYNEQFF
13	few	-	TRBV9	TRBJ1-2	TGTGCCAGCAGCTCCGGTGGTCACTATGGCTACACCTTC	CASSSGGHYGYTF
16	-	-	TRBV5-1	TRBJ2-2	TGCGCCAGCAGCTGGGCCCGACAGTCGAACACCGGGGAGCTGTTTTTT	CASSWARQSNTGELFF
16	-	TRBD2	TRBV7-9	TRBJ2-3	TGTGCCAGCAGCCCCCGGGCCACATCTAGCGGCACGACGCAGTATTTT	CASSPRATSSGTTQYF
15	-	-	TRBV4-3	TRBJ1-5	TGCGCCAGCAGCCAACTACAGGGTTGGGATCAGCCCCAGCATTTT	CASSQLQGWDQPQHF
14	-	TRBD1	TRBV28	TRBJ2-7	TGTGCCAGCAGTTTACCGGGACAGGGTTTCGAGCAGTACTTC	CASSLPGQGFEQYF
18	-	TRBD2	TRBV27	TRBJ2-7	TGTGCCAGCAGTTCGGGACCGCCGACTAGCGGGGGGCGGGAAGAGCAGTACTTC	CASSSGPPTSGGREEQYF
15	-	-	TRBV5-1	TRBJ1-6	TGCGCCAGCAGCTTGGCTCAGGCTTATAATTCACCCCTCCACTTT	CASSLAQAYNSPLHF
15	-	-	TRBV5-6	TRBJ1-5	TGTGCCAGCAGCAACCAGGGGCAGGGACATCAGCCCCAGCATTTT	CASSNQGQGHQPQHF
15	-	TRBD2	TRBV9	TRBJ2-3	TGTGCCAGCAGCCTGAGCGGGGGGGCCCGAGCTACGCAGTATTTT	CASSLSGGARATQYF